This T cell receptor (beta chain) was identified during a study of blood T cell repertoires in COVID-19 (dated by TCRdb to about 2020). For the wider study: Collaborator samples came from the United States, Italy and Spain and covered acute and convalescent phases of COVID-19. Where available, HLA class I and class II types were taken from metadata supplied by the sample provider and were not determined by assay-based typing. A de-identified subject ID, COVID-19 status, age in years and sex were almost always included in the sample metadata. The prospective study material was composed of cDNA or gDNA derived from T cells, B-cell-depleted T cells, or PBMCs. The repertoires were released in a freely available public database intended as a resource for research on the immune response to SARS-CoV-2. The dataset comprised deeply sampled blood TCRbeta repertoires from subjects exposed to, actively infected with, or recovered from COVID-19. Samples were obtained from the ongoing ImmuneRACE study (first 160 participants) and from over 1,000 subjects provided by 6 global collaborators.

Points on this clone: The clone's antigen remains unknown. No base quality values were provided; no much bigger clone lies one nucleotide off.

The germline V gene encodes CDR1 SNHLY and CDR2 FYNNEI. The CDR3 runs 14 residues from the cysteine to the phenylalanine. The read is trimmed to its CDR3 DNA, 42 bases read in frame from base 1. Trimming removed 6 bases from V and 2 bases from J; the gene matches leave 5 bases unexplained. Whole blood was collected in K2EDTA tubes by collaborating institutions according to the institutions' own protocols. For TCRbeta analysis, collaborator samples were shipped as frozen whole blood, as isolated PBMCs, or as DNA extracted from either sample type. TCRbeta CDR3 regions were amplified from genomic DNA by means of the immunoSEQ Assay, a bias-controlled multiplex PCR. In the original analysis: The number of nucleated cells in each sample was estimated by amplification of reference gene primers within the assay. Sequence reads were collapsed and filtered to measure the absolute abundance of every unique TCRbeta CDR3 rearrangement. For each sample, productive Simpson clonality was calculated by taking the square root of Simpson's diversity index across productive rearrangements. Here the immuneACCESS table is served through TCRdb, limited to in-frame sequences with V and J called. Missing clones are a known gap in these copies; in checked studies unresolved V genes cover under half, and the rest lacks a known reason. That table supplies the V and J calls and clone size; D and trimming were determined from the DNA. Counted in this sample were roughly 42,000 clones; approximately 90% of them appeared once. Roughly 9.5% of the sample lies in the top ten.

The full study reports these points: The amount of clinical and demographic metadata varied by source and participant and was provided uncurated.

The receptor comes from a young man with active or convalescent COVID-19. Specimen: peripheral blood. The receptor chain draws on TRBV2 and TRBJ2-5, with 8 central nucleotides matching TRBD1. The bases are TGTGCCAGCAGCTGGACAGGGAATCAAGAGACCCAGTACTTC. Its protein reads: CASSWTGNQETQYF. Reference TRBV2 and TRBJ2-5 proteins supply the regions before and after the CDR3; the full variable domain is: EPEVTQTPSHQVTQMGQEVILRCVPISNHLYFYWYRQILGQKVEFLVSFYNNEISEKSEIFDDQFSVERPDGSNFTLKIRSTKLEDSAMYFCASSWTGNQETQYFGPGTRLLVL.